A selection of T cell receptor beta chains follows, all from one sample in a study of cytomegalovirus exposure and HLA in healthy donors. TCRdb's copy holds only in-frame clones and misses some; the assay was immunoSEQ multiplex PCR. The data show 280,000 or so clones, about 90% seen once. Sequencing was carried out using PBMCs. The receptors originated from a woman younger than 35 in good health and CMV-seronegative. Each CDR3 is given with its conserved first and last residue. A D gene is named only where the DNA matches it firmly. The size of a clone is reported for some rows only, either as once, few or many, or as a class for expanded clones.

>TRBJ2-7|TRBV20-1|-|-
TGCAGTGCCCTATGGGAGAGCGAGCAGTACTTC
CSALWESEQYF
>TRBJ1-1|TRBV20-1|-|once
TGCAGTGCTGAGGGAGGCACTGAAGCTTTCTTT
CSAEGGTEAFF
>TRBJ2-7|TRBV2|-|-
TGTGCCAGCAGTGGGAGTAGGCCTGGTTACGAGCAGTACTTC
CASSGSRPGYEQYF
>TRBJ1-1|TRBV30|-|-
TGTGCCTGGAGTGCTTCGGTGGAAGCTTTCTTT
CAWSASVEAFF
>TRBJ2-1|TRBV11-3|TRBD1|-
TGTGCCAGCAGCTCATGGGGACAGTCTAATGAGCAGTTCTTC
CASSSWGQSNEQFF
>TRBJ2-1|TRBV6-5|TRBD2|-
TGTGCCAGCAGTTATACTAGCGGGGGGCGCGAGCAGTTCTTC
CASSYTSGGREQFF
>TRBJ1-3|TRBV2|TRBD1|-
TGTGCCAGCAGTCAAGGCAGGGGGCATGGAAACACCATATATTTT
CASSQGRGHGNTIYF
>TRBJ1-5|TRBV6-1|-|-
TGTGCCAGCAGTCGACAGGCAAGGCAGCCCCAGCATTTT
CASSRQARQPQHF
>TRBJ1-2|TRBV5-8|TRBD1|-
TGTGCCAGCAGCTTGGACGACAGGGCGGGTAACTATGGCTACACCTTC
CASSLDDRAGNYGYTF
>TRBJ1-6|TRBV19|-|-
TGTGCCAGTTCCCCGACAGGTTATAATTCACCCCTCCACTTT
CASSPTGYNSPLHF
>TRBJ1-4|TRBV9|TRBD1|-
TGTGCCAGCAACAGGGGAGGAGGAAATGAAAAACTGTTTTTT
CASNRGGGNEKLFF
>TRBJ2-6|TRBV7-6|TRBD1|-
TGTGCCAGCAGCTTAAGGGACAGCTCTGGGGCCAACGTCCTGACTTTC
CASSLRDSSGANVLTF
>TRBJ1-2|TRBV20-1|-|-
TGCAGTGCTAGACAGGGCTATGGCTACACCTTC
CSARQGYGYTF
>TRBJ1-5|TRBV27|-|-
TGTGCCAGCAGTTTTTTAGGGGAACATCCCCAGCCCCAGCATTTT
CASSFLGEHPQPQHF
>TRBJ2-7|TRBV19|-|-
TGTGCCAGTAGTATCAAAACCTTATCGGGAGTTCTAGCCTACGAGCAGTACTTC
CASSIKTLSGVLAYEQYF
>TRBJ2-3|TRBV5-1|TRBD2|-
TGCGCCAGCAGCTTCCCGGGACTAGCGGGACGGGCATCTGATACGCAGTATTTT
CASSFPGLAGRASDTQYF
>TRBJ1-2|TRBV11-2|-|-
TGTGCCAGCAGCCGAAAGGATATTTTTTCAGGGAAGGGAAACTATGGCTACACCTTC
CASSRKDIFSGKGNYGYTF
>TRBJ2-5|TRBV6-5|TRBD2|-
TGTGCCAGCAGTACGCCGACTAGCACTGGGACCCAGTACTTC
CASSTPTSTGTQYF
>TRBJ1-1|TRBV7-3|-|-
TGTGCCAGCACCTCGGGTGGCCCAACTGAAGCTTTCTTT
CASTSGGPTEAFF
>TRBJ2-2|TRBV6-1|TRBD1|-
TGTGCCAGCAGTGAGGACAGGGACCGCACCGGGGAGCTGTTTTTT
CASSEDRDRTGELFF
>TRBJ1-5|TRBV7-9|-|-
TGTGCCAGCAGCCACTCAGACGGGGGAGACAATCAGCCCCAGCATTTT
CASSHSDGGDNQPQHF
>TRBJ2-2|TRBV5-1|TRBD2|-
TGCGCCAGCAGCTATAGACTAGCGGGGGGAACCGGGGAGCTGTTTTTT
CASSYRLAGGTGELFF
>TRBJ2-2|TRBV19|TRBD2|-
TGTGCCAGTACCACCGGGAGGGGCGCACGAGGGGAGCTGTTTTTT
CASTTGRGARGELFF
>TRBJ2-3|TRBV11-2|TRBD2|-
TGTGCCAGCAGCCCGAGGGAGGGGACAGATACGCAGTATTTT
CASSPREGTDTQYF
>TRBJ1-2|TRBV7-9|-|-
TGTGCCAGCAGCGCAGCGGGGCTTAATGGCTACACCTTC
CASSAAGLNGYTF
>TRBJ2-1|TRBV5-1|TRBD1|-
TGCGCCAGCAGCATAGGGGGCACGGCCTCCTACAATGAGCAGTTCTTC
CASSIGGTASYNEQFF
>TRBJ1-1|TRBV6-6|-|-
TGTGCCAGCAGTTACGGACTGCCTCACTGGGTAGCTGAAGCTTTCTTT
CASSYGLPHWVAEAFF
>TRBJ2-7|TRBV10-3|-|-
TGTGCCATCAGTGATACAGGCCAGTACTACGAGCAGTACTTC
CAISDTGQYYEQYF
>TRBJ1-5|TRBV6-5|-|-
TGTGCCAGCAGCTCCCGGGGGAATCAGCCCCAGCATTTT
CASSSRGNQPQHF
>TRBJ2-5|TRBV19|-|-
TGTGCCAGTAGCCCCGACAAGCCCTACCTGCAAGAGACCCAGTACTTC
CASSPDKPYLQETQYF
>TRBJ1-5|TRBV2|-|-
TGTGCCAGCAGCGGGGGGCAGCATAGCAATCAGCCCCAGCATTTT
CASSGGQHSNQPQHF
>TRBJ1-6|TRBV10-3|-|-
TGTGCCATCAGTGAGTCGGGCAGCGAGGGAGGTTCACCCCTCCACTTT
CAISESGSEGGSPLHF
>TRBJ2-7|TRBV5-1|-|-
TGCGCCAGCAGCGCAGGCAGGGGCTACGAGCAGTACTTC
CASSAGRGYEQYF
>TRBJ2-2|TRBV7-9|-|-
TGTTCCAGCAGCCATAGAAGTACCGGGGAGCTGTTTTTT
CSSSHRSTGELFF
>TRBJ2-5|TRBV13|-|-
TGTGCCAGCAGGGAGGGGGCGCAAGAGACCCAGTACTTC
CASREGAQETQYF
>TRBJ1-4|TRBV30|-|-
TGTGCCTGGAGAGTCGACAGGGAAAAACTGTTTTTT
CAWRVDREKLFF
>TRBJ2-5|TRBV6-5|TRBD1|-
TGTGCCAGCAGTTTGACAGGGGGGGTGGAGTACTTC
CASSLTGGVEYF
>TRBJ2-7|TRBV27|TRBD2|-
TGTGCCAGCAGTTTCGGGGGGGCGATAGGAGAGCAGTACTTC
CASSFGGAIGEQYF
>TRBJ1-3|TRBV10-2|-|-
TGCGCCAGCAGTGATGGGGAGAGCTCTGGAAACACCATATATTTT
CASSDGESSGNTIYF
>TRBJ1-5|TRBV5-4|-|once
TGTGCCAGCACCGCTTCATCTGTAGGAGGGAATCAGCCCCAGCATTTT
CASTASSVGGNQPQHF
>TRBJ2-3|TRBV19|-|-
TGTGCCAGTAGTATGGTAGCCCCAGATACGCAGTATTTT
CASSMVAPDTQYF
>TRBJ2-1|TRBV10-1|TRBD2|-
TGCGCCAGCAGTGGGGGTGATTTCGCGGGGGAAATCAATGAGCAGTTCTTC
CASSGGDFAGEINEQFF
>TRBJ1-1|TRBV21-1|-|-
TGTGCCAGGAAGATATGTGGGGGCGTGAACACTGAAGCTTTCTTT
CARKICGGVNTEAFF
>TRBJ2-4|TRBV9|TRBD2|-
TGTGCCAGCAGCGTAGGAAGCGGGACGCAGTACTTC
CASSVGSGTQYF
>TRBJ1-3|TRBV15|-|-
TGTGCCACCAGCAGAGAGGGCAGGGCCATCTCTGGAAACACCATATATTTT
CATSREGRAISGNTIYF
>TRBJ1-5|TRBV19|TRBD1|-
TGTGCCAGTCTCCCGACAGGGAGCAATCAGCCCCAGCATTTT
CASLPTGSNQPQHF
>TRBJ2-7|TRBV11-3|-|-
TGTGCCAGCAGCGTAGGGGGGGACTCCTACGAGCAGTACTTC
CASSVGGDSYEQYF
>TRBJ2-3|TRBV6-6|TRBD2|-
TGTGCCAGCACTCCATCCCCAGCGGGGGTCACAGATACGCAGTATTTT
CASTPSPAGVTDTQYF
>TRBJ2-3|TRBV12-5|TRBD2|-
TGTGCTAGTGGTTTCCTGATCCGACTAGCGGGGAGAACAGATACGCAGTATTTT
CASGFLIRLAGRTDTQYF
>TRBJ1-4|TRBV5-5|-|-
TGTGCCAGCAGCGATAGACTTAATGAAAAACTGTTTTTT
CASSDRLNEKLFF
>TRBJ2-3|TRBV30|-|once
TGTGCCTGGAGTCAGGGGTCCTATGATACGCAGTATTTT
CAWSQGSYDTQYF
>TRBJ2-3|TRBV4-1|TRBD1|few
TGCGCCAGCAGCCCCCGGATGGTTCGGACAGGTACTAGCACAGATACGCAGTATTTT
CASSPRMVRTGTSTDTQYF
>TRBJ2-1|TRBV6-1|TRBD1|-
TGTGCCAGTATACCGGGACAGAACTACAATGAGCAGTTCTTC
CASIPGQNYNEQFF
>TRBJ1-1|TRBV5-1|-|-
TGCGCCAGCAGCTTGGTACCTCCGGGCACTGAAGCTTTCTTT
CASSLVPPGTEAFF
>TRBJ1-5|TRBV5-1|-|-
TGCGCCAGCAGCTTAGGGGGAAGCAATCAGCCCCAGCATTTT
CASSLGGSNQPQHF
>TRBJ2-7|TRBV5-6|-|-
TGTGCCAGCAGCGGGGCCTACGAGCAGTACTTC
CASSGAYEQYF
>TRBJ2-5|TRBV11-2|-|-
TGTGCCAGCAGTAAAGGACAGCTCCAAGAGACCCAGTACTTC
CASSKGQLQETQYF
>TRBJ2-5|TRBV9|-|-
TGTGCCAGCAGCTCCGGGGAGACCCAGTACTTC
CASSSGETQYF